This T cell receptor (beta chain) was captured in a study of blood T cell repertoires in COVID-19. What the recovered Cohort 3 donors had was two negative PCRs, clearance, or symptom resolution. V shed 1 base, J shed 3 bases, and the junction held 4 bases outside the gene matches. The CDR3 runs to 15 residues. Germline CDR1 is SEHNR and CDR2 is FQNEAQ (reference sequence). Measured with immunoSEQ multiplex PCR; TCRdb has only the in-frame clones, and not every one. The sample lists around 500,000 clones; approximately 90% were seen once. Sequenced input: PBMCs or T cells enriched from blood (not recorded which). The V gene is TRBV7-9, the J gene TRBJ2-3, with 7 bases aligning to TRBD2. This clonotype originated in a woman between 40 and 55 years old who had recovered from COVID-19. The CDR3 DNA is TGTGCCAGCAGCTTAGGGCTAGCGGAAACAGATACGCAGTATTTT. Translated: CASSLGLAETDTQYF.